Following are 29 T cell receptor beta chains from one sample sequenced in a study of shared clonotypes between healthy human individuals. Repertoires were generated with immunoSEQ multiplex PCR, while TCRdb's copy carries only in-frame clones and drops some. The table lists around 2.1 million clones, around 95% of them singletons, with 0.1% to 0.15% in the top ten. Sequenced: naive CD4+ T cells sorted from blood. Subset denoted: CD45RA+ positively selected. Receptor source: a man aged 18 to 35 in good health.

The gene calls are TRBV7-9 and TRBJ1-3; D is ambiguous. V was trimmed by 1 base and J by 0 bases, leaving 19 bases between them. The CDR3 has 19 residues. The germline gives CDR1 SEHNR, CDR2 FQNEAQ (reference sequence). CDR3 loop: CASSLVRPATLFSGNTIYF. The CDR3 DNA is TGTGCCAGCAGCTTAGTCCGGCCAGCTACCTTATTCTCTGGAAACACCATATATTTT. The full variable domain, rest sourced from reference TRBV7-9 and TRBJ1-3, is DTGVSQNPRHKITKRGQNVTFRCDPISEHNRLYWYRQTLGQGPEFLTYFQNEAQLEKSRLLSDRFSAERPKGSFSTLEIQRTEQGDSAMYLCASSLVRPATLFSGNTIYFGEGSWLTVV.

The chain combines TRBV5-6 with TRBJ2-7; possible D gene TRBD1, 8 bases. There are 14 residues in the CDR3. The germline CDR1 and CDR2 sequences are SGHDT and YYEEEE. V was pared by 1 base and J by 2 bases, with 10 bases between. CDR3 coding DNA: TGTGCCAGCAGCTTGACAGGGGGGGCCTACGAGCAGTACTTC. It translates to CASSLTGGAYEQYF.

The chain recombines TRBV7-9 with TRBJ2-7; D may be TRBD1 (6 bases). The V end was cut by 2 bases, the J end by 5 bases, with 16 bases between. Germline-derived CDR1 and CDR2 are SEHNR and FQNEAQ (reference sequence). The CDR3 is 15 amino acids. The CDR3 region is CASSLLRPTGNEQYF. CDR3 in DNA: TGTGCCAGCAGCTTACTCCGACCCACAGGGAACGAGCAGTACTTC. Full variable domain (rest looked up from reference TRBV7-9 and TRBJ2-7): DTGVSQNPRHKITKRGQNVTFRCDPISEHNRLYWYRQTLGQGPEFLTYFQNEAQLEKSRLLSDRFSAERPKGSFSTLEIQRTEQGDSAMYLCASSLLRPTGNEQYFGPGTRLTVT.

V and J are TRBV11-2 and TRBJ2-7; a possible D gene is TRBD1 (5 bases). V was shortened by 5 bases and J by 2 bases, with 13 bases between the two germline ends. Germline-derived CDR1 and CDR2 are SGHAT and FQNNGV. The CDR3 contains 14 residues. This CDR3 is CASSRLATAYEQYF. In DNA, the CDR3 is TGTGCCAGCAGCCGACTCGCGACAGCCTACGAGCAGTACTTC.

V is TRBV19 and J is TRBJ2-5; D gene uncertain. From germline, CDR1 is LNHDA and CDR2 SQIVND (reference sequence). The CDR3 spans 17 residues. Deletions cut 0 bases from V and 1 base from J, with 15 bases between. CDR3 sequence reads: CASSIDHTATPQETQYF. For the CDR3, the DNA is TGTGCCAGTAGTATAGATCACACAGCCACGCCCCAAGAGACCCAGTACTTC.

The gene calls are TRBV7-9 and TRBJ1-5; TRBD1 aligns across 9 bases. The V and J ends lost 5 bases and 5 bases, in that order; junction bases with no gene match: 4. Looked up from germline, CDR1 is SEHNR and CDR2 is FQNEAQ (reference sequence). The CDR3 covers 14 residues. The CDR3 reads CASSMDRGDQPQHF. CDR3 nucleotides: TGTGCCAGCAGCATGGACAGGGGAGATCAGCCCCAGCATTTT. The full variable domain, completed using reference TRBV7-9 and TRBJ1-5, is DTGVSQNPRHKITKRGQNVTFRCDPISEHNRLYWYRQTLGQGPEFLTYFQNEAQLEKSRLLSDRFSAERPKGSFSTLEIQRTEQGDSAMYLCASSMDRGDQPQHFGDGTRLSIL.

The V call is TRBV2, the J call TRBJ1-4, with TRBD1 identical over 7 bases. Germline CDR1 is SNHLY and CDR2 is FYNNEI. CDR3 length equals 13 residues. J gave up 7 bases and V 10 bases, and 9 bases lay outside the gene matches. CDR3 DNA sequence: TGTGCCAAAGGGGCAGGGGGAGTTGAAAAACTGTTTTTT. Its protein product is CAKGAGGVEKLFF.

As for this clone: The identical CDR3 is also encoded by other nucleotide sequences in the sample. The rearrangement uses TRBV18 and TRBJ1-2; D is possibly TRBD1 (6 bases). The length of the CDR3 is 14 residues. Germline CDR1 is KGHSH and CDR2 is LQKENI. Trimming shortened V by 6 bases and J by 2 bases, and 13 bases separated the two germline ends. The chain's CDR3 is CASSSGQGNYGYTF. In DNA form, the CDR3 reads TGTGCCAGCTCTTCCGGGCAGGGGAACTATGGCTACACCTTC.

This clone was seen just once. An end of the junction does not agree with germline; a read error may underlie this. The chain links TRBV23-1 to TRBJ2-7; the D call may be TRBD1 or TRBD2 (6 bases each). TRBV23-1 is assigned to the ORF class and has an uncertain function. The CDR3 runs to 11 residues. The CDR3 spells CASSQAKRGGF. The CDR3 DNA is TGCGCCAGCAGTCAAGCTAAACGAGGGGGGTTC.

CDR3 protein: CASSRSTGQIGELFF. The CDR3 DNA sequence: TGTGCCAGCTCAAGATCTACAGGGCAGATCGGGGAGCTGTTTTTT. The chain combines TRBV18 with TRBJ2-2, with TRBD1 as a possible D gene (6 bases). Trimming left V 5 bases short and J 7 bases short, with 17 bases between. Germline assignment: CDR1 KGHSH and CDR2 LQKENI. This CDR3 region has 15 residues.

The chain employs TRBV2 and TRBJ1-5; D uncertain. V was shortened by 10 bases and J by 7 bases, with 20 bases between the two germline ends. This CDR3 is built from 14 residues. Per the germline V gene, CDR1 is SNHLY and CDR2 is FYNNEI. The CDR3 region is CATTPRTTGQPQHF. The CDR3 bases are TGTGCCACCACCCCCCGGACTACGGGGCAGCCCCAGCATTTT.

This rearrangement joins TRBV30 to TRBJ1-2; no reliable D call. The germline V gene encodes CDR1 GTSNPN and CDR2 SVGIG (reference sequence). Trimming took 0 bases from V and 8 from J, leaving 10 bases between them. The CDR3 is 12 residues long. The CDR3 here is CAWSVRRPGYTF. The DNA for the CDR3 is TGTGCCTGGAGTGTACGCAGGCCGGGCTACACCTTC.

The chain is built from TRBV9 and TRBJ1-2; TRBD1 matches at 9 bases. V lost 0 bases and J lost 7; bases outside the gene matches: 7. Germline CDR1 reads SGDLS; CDR2 reads YYNGEE. The CDR3 spans 15 residues. The CDR3 DNA sequence: TGTGCCAGCAGCGTAGTGGCGACAGGGGGTCGTGGCTACACCTTC. As protein: CASSVVATGGRGYTF. Supplemented by reference TRBV9 and TRBJ1-2, the full variable domain reads DSGVTQTPKHLITATGQRVTLRCSPRSGDLSVYWYQQSLDQGLQFLIQYYNGEERAKGNILERFSAQQFPDLHSELNLSSLELGDSALYFCASSVVATGGRGYTFGSGTRLTVV.

About this clone itself: Other nucleotide sequences from this sample produce the same CDR3. The genes are TRBV5-6 and TRBJ2-7; D possibly corresponds to TRBD1 (5 bases). Germline V gene sequence: CDR1 SGHDT, CDR2 YYEEEE. The CDR3 covers 14 residues. The V end lost 0 bases, the J end lost 0 bases, and 7 bases lay between the germline ends. The CDR3 nucleotides are TGTGCCAGCAGCTTGGGGCAGGGCTCCTACGAGCAGTACTTC. Its translation: CASSLGQGSYEQYF.

The CDR3: CASSQEGAAGNGYTF. CDR3 in DNA: TGCGCCAGCAGCCAAGAAGGAGCGGCAGGGAATGGCTACACCTTC. V gene TRBV4-1 combines with J gene TRBJ1-2; TRBD1 might be the D (5 bases). Trimming pared 0 bases from V and 6 bases from J, leaving 14 bases between. CDR3 length: 15 residues. The germline V gene encodes CDR1 MGHRA and CDR2 YSYEKL.

The chain combines TRBV6-1 with TRBJ1-2, with TRBD1 matching over 9 bases. Germline V lookup: CDR1 MNHNS, CDR2 SASEGT. Losses at the gene ends were 5 bases for V and 4 bases for J; bases not matched to a gene: 5. The CDR3 totals 14 residues. CDR3 DNA sequence: TGTGCCAGCAGTCCAGGACAGGGGATCTATGGCTACACCTTC. Encoded protein: CASSPGQGIYGYTF.

This chain joins TRBV30 and TRBJ1-4; no definite D call. Germline assignment: CDR1 GTSNPN and CDR2 SVGIG (reference sequence). This CDR3 region has 13 residues. Trimming shortened V by 3 bases and J by 4 bases, and 9 bases separated the two germline ends. CDR3: CAWRKPINEKLFF. The CDR3 DNA sequence: TGTGCCTGGAGGAAACCGATTAATGAAAAACTGTTTTTT.

The V call is TRBV9, the J call TRBJ2-2, with 15 bases aligning to TRBD2. Per the germline V gene, CDR1 is SGDLS and CDR2 is YYNGEE. This CDR3 spans 20 amino acids. Trimming cost V 0 bases and J 3 bases; bases outside gene matches: 9. The CDR3 region has the DNA TGTGCCAGCAGCGTAGGCCCTGGACTAGCGGGAGGGAAGGACACCGGGGAGCTGTTTTTT. This sequence encodes CASSVGPGLAGGKDTGELFF. The full variable domain, with the rest looked up from reference TRBV9 and TRBJ2-2, is DSGVTQTPKHLITATGQRVTLRCSPRSGDLSVYWYQQSLDQGLQFLIQYYNGEERAKGNILERFSAQQFPDLHSELNLSSLELGDSALYFCASSVGPGLAGGKDTGELFFGEGSRLTVL.

The gene calls are TRBV5-6 and TRBJ1-1; 7 positions match TRBD1. Looked up from germline, CDR1 is SGHDT and CDR2 is YYEEEE. The CDR3 has 15 residues. V shed 0 bases and J 8 bases; nucleotides not matched to a gene: 10. The CDR3 DNA follows: TGTGCCAGCAGCTTGGGCAGGGGGTACGTTTCCGAAGCTTTCTTT. Encoded protein: CASSLGRGYVSEAFF.

This clone was observed once. The CDR3 coding sequence is TGTGCCAGCAGGTGGGACAGCAGCTACAATGAGCAGTTCTTC. Protein sequence: CASRWDSSYNEQFF. The chain couples TRBV6-1 to TRBJ2-1, with 7 bases lining up with TRBD1. Unmatched junction bases numbered 5, after V lost 6 bases and J lost 3 bases. CDR3 size: 14 residues. CDR1 and CDR2 from the germline V gene are MNHNS and SASEGT.

V gene TRBV9 combines with J gene TRBJ2-2; possibly TRBD1 for D (6 bases). The CDR3 has 17 amino acids. The V end lost 4 bases, the J end lost 2 bases, and 18 bases lay between the germline ends. The germline CDR1 and CDR2 sequences are SGDLS and YYNGEE. This CDR3 reads CASSQEFGTKNTGELFF. In DNA form, the CDR3 reads TGTGCCAGCAGCCAGGAGTTTGGGACAAAAAACACCGGGGAGCTGTTTTTT.

This rearrangement joins TRBV29-1 to TRBJ2-2, with D tentatively TRBD1 or TRBD2 (5 bases each). The germline V gene has CDR1 SQVTM and CDR2 ANQGSEA. The CDR3 has 14 residues. V lost 7 bases to trimming and J lost 7 bases, with 19 bases between them. Written as DNA, the CDR3 is TGCAGCGCGTCACTCAGATCAGGGAGCGGGGAGCTGTTTTTT. It encodes CSASLRSGSGELFF.

The chain links TRBV15 to TRBJ2-7; D is uncertain. There are 14 residues in the CDR3. The germline V gene has CDR1 LNHNV and CDR2 YYDKDF (reference sequence). Trimming stripped 0 bases from V and 6 bases from J, with 12 bases between. The DNA for the CDR3 is TGTGCCACCAGCAGAGATCCAACTGTTTCCGAGCAGTACTTC. Its protein product is CATSRDPTVSEQYF.

On this clone: Other DNA sequences in this sample translate to the same CDR3. This chain uses TRBV5-4 with TRBJ2-3; D is undetermined. The CDR3 loop spans 13 amino acids. Germline CDR1 is SGHNT and CDR2 is YYREEE (reference sequence). Trimming removed 1 base at V and 0 bases at J, with 3 bases between. This CDR3 reads CASSLSSTDTQYF. CDR3 DNA: TGTGCCAGCAGCTTGTCAAGCACAGATACGCAGTATTTT.

CDR3 DNA sequence: TGCGCCAGCAGCCATGGGACCTACAATGAGCAGTTCTTC. This gives the protein CASSHGTYNEQFF. The gene calls are TRBV10-1 and TRBJ2-1; D not resolved. With 6 bases removed from V and 2 bases from J, the gap between germline ends came to 8 bases. Germline V lookup: CDR1 WNHNN, CDR2 SYGVQD (reference sequence). This CDR3 region has 13 residues.

This clone was observed a handful of times. Here the CDR3 reads CASSLAGNGLVNSPLHF. CDR3 bases: TGTGCCAGCAGTTTAGCGGGGAATGGTCTTGTTAATTCACCCCTCCACTTT. The genes are TRBV27 and TRBJ1-6; D ambiguous. The V end lost 2 bases, the J end lost 6 bases, and 17 bases lay between the germline ends. The CDR3 runs to 17 residues. Germline-derived CDR1 and CDR2 are MNHEY and SMNVEV (reference sequence).

This chain uses TRBV6-5 with TRBJ1-2, with D possibly matching TRBD1 (6 bases). The V end was cut by 6 bases, the J end by 5 bases, with 16 bases between. Germline V lookup: CDR1 MNHEY, CDR2 SVGAGI. The CDR3 runs to 14 residues. CDR3 nucleotide sequence: TGTGCCAGCAGACGCGGGGACACTTCATATGGCTACACCTTC. Amino acids: CASRRGDTSYGYTF.

The chain joins TRBV14 to TRBJ1-1; perhaps TRBD1 as D (5 bases). Trimming pared 0 bases from V and 5 bases from J, leaving 10 bases between. The CDR3 is made up of 14 amino acids. The germline gives CDR1 SGHDN, CDR2 FVKESK. The CDR3: CASSQDQGRTEAFF. CDR3 in DNA: TGTGCCAGCAGCCAAGATCAGGGTAGGACTGAAGCTTTCTTT.

This clone was recorded only once. This chain uses TRBV18 with TRBJ2-5; D unclear. The ends were cut back, 2 bases at V and 5 bases at J, with 15 bases in the middle. Germline CDR1 is KGHSH and CDR2 is LQKENI. The CDR3 runs 15 residues. Here the CDR3 DNA reads TGTGCCAGCTCACCATTCCAGGTTCCTCAGGAGACCCAGTACTTC. It translates to CASSPFQVPQETQYF.